This T cell receptor beta chain was observed in a study of blood T cell repertoires in COVID-19. Original processing methods: From reference gene primer amplification, estimates of nucleated cell counts were derived. TCRdb's table, derived via immunoSEQ multiplex PCR, lists solely in-frame clones and lacks some. The V and J calls and clone size are taken from that table; D and trimming were inferred from the DNA. The repertoire holds 160,000 or so clones, around 80% seen once, with under 7% in the top ten. The V and J ends lost 0 bases and 6 bases respectively, with 8 bases between them. This CDR3 has 12 amino acids. In germline, CDR1 is GTSNPN, CDR2 SVGIG (reference sequence). Participants spanned ages about 18 to 100 years and resided in about 25 US areas. Participants reported their clinical history, and cohort assignment relied on those reports. Either two negative PCRs, clearance, or symptom resolution qualified Cohort 3 donors as recovered.

This receptor was obtained from a man aged 35-49 years who had recovered from COVID-19. Specimen: PBMCs or T cells enriched from blood (not recorded which). V and J are TRBV30 and TRBJ1-1, with D maybe TRBD1 (5 bases). DNA of the CDR3: TGTGCCTGGAGTGTGGGGGGGTCTGAAGCTTTCTTT. Amino acids: CAWSVGGSEAFF.